The sequence of this T cell receptor (beta chain) was determined in a study of blood T cell repertoires in COVID-19. Across the whole study: Acute and convalescent COVID-19 specimens originated in the United States, Italy and Spain. PBMCs, B-cell-depleted T cells, or T cells provided the cDNA or gDNA that made up the material.

The Seattle site enrolled patients during active infection and followed them longitudinally. The CDR3 contains 15 residues. V was pared by 1 base and J by 11 bases, with 13 bases of the junction left unmatched. Germline V gene data show CDR1 as SEHNR and CDR2 as FQNEAQ (reference sequence). Method: immunoSEQ multiplex PCR; TCRdb's copy keeps in-frame clones and lacks some. The sample comprises over 100,000 clones, more than 90% of which are singletons, and approximately 2% rests with the top ten. This clone was counted between two and nine times. The chain combines TRBV7-9 with TRBJ2-7; TRBD1 agrees at 8 bases. The clonotype comes from a woman aged 45-60 years with COVID-19, enrolled during active disease. The sequencing input was peripheral blood. The CDR3: CASSLGAGTGVREYF. As DNA, the CDR3 is TGTGCCAGCAGCTTAGGCGCCGGGACAGGAGTGAGAGAGTACTTC.